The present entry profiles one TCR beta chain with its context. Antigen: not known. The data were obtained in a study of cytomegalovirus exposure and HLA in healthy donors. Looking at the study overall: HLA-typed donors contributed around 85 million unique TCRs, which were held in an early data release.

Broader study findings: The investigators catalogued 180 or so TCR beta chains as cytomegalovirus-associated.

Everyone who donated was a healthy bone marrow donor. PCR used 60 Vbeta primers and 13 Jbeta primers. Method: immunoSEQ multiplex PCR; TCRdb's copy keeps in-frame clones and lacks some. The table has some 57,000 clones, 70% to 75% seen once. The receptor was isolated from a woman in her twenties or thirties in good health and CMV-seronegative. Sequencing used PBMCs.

The CDR3: CASNLQGAGELFF. The CDR3 coding sequence is TGTGCCAGCAACCTACAGGGGGCCGGGGAGCTGTTTTTT. The chain links TRBV28 to TRBJ2-2; TRBD1 matches 8 bases. Germline V gene lookup returns CDR1 MDHEN and CDR2 SYDVKM. The V segment lost 7 bases and the J segment 6 bases; nucleotides outside the gene matches: 4. This CDR3 is built from 13 residues.